The 13 T cell receptor beta chains listed next were all sequenced from one sample in a study of T cells in Graves' hyperthyroidism and ophthalmopathy (dated by TCRdb to about 2019). Library preparation was by multiplex PCR. Sequencer: Illumina HiSeq 2000. The TCR beta CDR3 regions were amplified from the RNA transcripts. A first-round RT-PCR of the TCR CDR3 used the HTBI primer set with the Qiagen OneStep RT-PCR kit. TCRdb redid the processing of the public reads, applying fastp at Q25 and MiXCR, and retained in-frame beta chains. When rows share a CDR3 protein, they turn into one entry using the most common DNA and genes. A total of a few hundred thousand distinct CDR3 sequences appear in this sample, around 46% of them only once. Around 8% of the sample goes to the ten largest clones. The specimen was peripheral blood or thyroid tissue (not recorded which). The receptors shown here come from a woman aged 18 to 35 with Graves' hyperthyroidism.

The gene calls are TRBV2 and TRBJ2-7; maybe TRBD1 (6 bases). The V gene lost 6 bases and the J gene lost 6 bases, with 21 bases spanning the gap. Germline assignment: CDR1 SNHLY and CDR2 FYNNEI. The CDR3 covers 15 residues. The CDR3 here is CASRVTGTEGAEQYF. In DNA, the CDR3 is TGTGCCAGCAGGGTAACAGGGACGGAAGGAGCCGAGCAGTACTTC.

This clonotype was counted many times. Here the CDR3 reads CASSLLTQNEQYF. In nucleotides, the CDR3 is TGTGCCAGCAGCTTATTAACACAAAACGAGCAGTACTTC. The rearrangement links TRBV7-9 to TRBJ2-7; no clear D gene. Per germline, CDR1 SEHNR and CDR2 FQNEAQ (reference sequence). The CDR3 has 13 residues. Trimming left V 2 bases short and J 5 bases short, with 10 bases between.

This clonotype was counted at least ten times. The rearrangement joins TRBV4-1 to TRBJ2-5; D may be TRBD2 (6 bases). The V and J ends lost 0 bases and 6 bases respectively, with 14 bases between them. The CDR3 spans 15 residues. The germline CDR1 and CDR2 sequences are MGHRA and YSYEKL. The CDR3 coding sequence is TGCGCCAGCAGCCAAGAGGGAGAGGGCGGGAAGACCCAGTACTTC. Its protein is CASSQEGEGGKTQYF.

The CDR3 loop reads CSVFRTGTAETQYF. As DNA, the CDR3 is TGCAGCGTTTTCCGGACAGGGACGGCTGAGACCCAGTACTTC. V and J are TRBV29-1 and TRBJ2-5; 8 bases align to TRBD1. CDR1 and CDR2 from the germline V gene are SQVTM and ANQGSEA. CDR3 length: 14 residues. V was pared by 5 bases and J by 5 bases, with 10 bases of the junction left unmatched.

The chain uses TRBV10-3 and TRBJ1-2; 8 bases map to TRBD1. V was pared by 2 bases and J by 8 bases, with 4 bases of the junction left unmatched. This CDR3 comprises 13 residues. Per germline, CDR1 ENHRY and CDR2 SYGVKD. This CDR3 reads CAISEGRTGGYTF. The CDR3 DNA is TGTGCCATCAGTGAGGGAAGGACAGGGGGCTACACCTTC.

This sequence joins TRBV7-6 and TRBJ2-7; TRBD2 matches at 11 bases. The germline V gene encodes CDR1 SGHVS and CDR2 FNYEAQ. The CDR3 is 15 amino acids. Unmatched junction bases numbered 9, after V lost 5 bases and J lost 6 bases. This CDR3 reads CASSEPTSGSFEQYF. In DNA form, the CDR3 reads TGTGCCAGCAGCGAACCTACTAGCGGGAGTTTCGAGCAGTACTTC.

This clonotype was detected only once. The chain joins TRBV25-1 to TRBJ2-7, with D possibly matching TRBD2 (5 bases). V was trimmed by 1 base and J by 4 bases, leaving 11 bases between them. The length of the CDR3 is 14 residues. In germline, CDR1 is MGHDK, CDR2 SYGVNS. Written as DNA, the CDR3 is TGTGCCAGCAGTGAATCGGGAATAGGGTACGAGCAGTACTTC. This sequence encodes CASSESGIGYEQYF.

The chain is built from TRBV11-3 and TRBJ2-2; D unclear. The V gene lost 5 bases and the J gene lost 1 base, with 11 bases spanning the gap. The CDR3 consists of 15 residues. Germline lookup yields CDR1 SGHNT and CDR2 YENEEA. CDR3 sequence (DNA): TGTGCCAGCAGCCCATCGCTGGAGAACACCGGGGAGCTGTTTTTT. It codes for CASSPSLENTGELFF. Full variable domain (rest looked up from reference TRBV11-3 and TRBJ2-2): EAGVVQSPRYKIIEKKQPVAFWCNPISGHNTLYWYLQNLGQGPELLIRYENEEAVDDSQLPKDRFSAERLKGVDSTLKIQPAELGDSAVYLCASSPSLENTGELFFGEGSRLTVL.

The chain has TRBV10-3 and TRBJ2-7; TRBD1 matches 10 bases. The CDR3 loop spans 14 amino acids. The J segment lost 7 bases and the V segment lost 2 bases, leaving 5 bases of the junction unmatched. CDR1 ENHRY and CDR2 SYGVKD come from the germline V gene. The CDR3 DNA reads TGTGCCATCAGTGAGAGTGACAGGGGGCTTGAGCAGTACTTC. Its protein product is CAISESDRGLEQYF.

CDR3 sequence (DNA): TGTGCCAGCGTTGACCCGGGGACAGGGTCCTACGAGCAGTACTTC. Its protein is CASVDPGTGSYEQYF. The chain joins TRBV7-8 to TRBJ2-7, with 9 positions matching TRBD1. CDR3 length: 15 amino acids. CDR1 SGHVS and CDR2 FQNEAQ come from the germline V gene. The trim removed 8 bases at V and 1 base at J, leaving 9 bases unmatched.

In this sample, this clonotype turned up many times. The rearrangement links TRBV2 to TRBJ2-7; 7 bases match TRBD1. CDR1 and CDR2 (germline): SNHLY, FYNNEI. V dropped 7 bases and J dropped 2; count of bases not matched to a gene: 11. There are 15 residues in the CDR3. In DNA form, the CDR3 reads TGTGCCAGCACTCAAACCTTCGGACAGGCCTACGAGCAGTACTTC. This sequence encodes CASTQTFGQAYEQYF.

This clonotype was found many times. The chain is built from TRBV7-3 and TRBJ2-5; D might be TRBD1 (6 bases). The germline V and J ends were trimmed by 2 bases and 5 bases, with 15 bases remaining between them. This CDR3 region has 15 residues. Germline values: CDR1 SGHTA, CDR2 FQGTGA. The CDR3 coding sequence is TGTGCCAGCAGCTTATCCCACACAGGGATGGAGACCCAGTACTTC. Its translation is CASSLSHTGMETQYF.

This clonotype has a count of ten or more. This sequence joins TRBV24-1 and TRBJ2-7; a weak D match, TRBD2 (5 bases). The V end was cut by 3 bases, the J end by 5 bases, with 19 bases between. Per germline, CDR1 KGHDR and CDR2 SFDVKD. CDR3 size: 16 residues. Here the CDR3 DNA reads TGTGCCACCAGTGATCCGGCGGACTCTCAAGTCCACGAGCAGTACTTC. This encodes CATSDPADSQVHEQYF.